This T cell receptor beta chain was captured by sequencing in a study of shared clonotypes between healthy human individuals. Concerning this clone: Additional DNA sequences in this sample encode the identical CDR3.

CDR1 and CDR2 from the germline V gene are MNHNS and SASEGT. Trimming cost V 9 bases and J 1 base, with 13 bases left between them. This CDR3 has 14 amino acids. Sequencing was performed with immunoSEQ multiplex PCR; in TCRdb, only in-frame clones are kept and a portion is missing. This table has a few million clones, around nine tenths appearing once. The chain employs TRBV6-1 and TRBJ1-5; D perhaps matches TRBD1 (6 bases). The sequence derives from a man aged 18 to 30 in good health. Sequencing used naive CD4+ T cells sorted from blood. The subset denotes: CD45RA+ positively selected. The DNA of the CDR3 is TGTGCCAGTTCAGGGGAATTCAGCAATCAGCCCCAGCATTTT. This gives the protein CASSGEFSNQPQHF.